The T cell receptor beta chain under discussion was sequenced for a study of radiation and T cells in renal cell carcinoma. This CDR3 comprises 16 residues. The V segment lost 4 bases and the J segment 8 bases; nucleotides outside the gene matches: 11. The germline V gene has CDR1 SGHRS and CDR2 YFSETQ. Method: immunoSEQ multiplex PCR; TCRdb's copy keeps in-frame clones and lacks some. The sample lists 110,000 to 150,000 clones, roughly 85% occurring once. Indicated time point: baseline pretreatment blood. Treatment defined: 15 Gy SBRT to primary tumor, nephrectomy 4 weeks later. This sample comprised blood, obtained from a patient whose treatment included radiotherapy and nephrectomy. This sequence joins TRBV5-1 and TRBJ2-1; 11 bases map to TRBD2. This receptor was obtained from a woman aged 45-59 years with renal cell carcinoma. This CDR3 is CASSAPGLADSDEQFF. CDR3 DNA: TGCGCCAGCAGCGCGCCGGGACTAGCGGACTCGGATGAGCAGTTCTTC.